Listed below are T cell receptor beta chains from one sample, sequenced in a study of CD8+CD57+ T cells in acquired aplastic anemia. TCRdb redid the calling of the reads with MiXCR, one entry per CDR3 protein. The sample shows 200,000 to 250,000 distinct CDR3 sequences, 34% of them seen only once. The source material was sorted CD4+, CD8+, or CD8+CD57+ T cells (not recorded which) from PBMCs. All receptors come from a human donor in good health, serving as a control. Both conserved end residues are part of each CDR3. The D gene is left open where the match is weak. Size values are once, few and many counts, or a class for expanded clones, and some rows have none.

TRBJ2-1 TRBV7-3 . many TGTGCCAGCAGCCCCGGGACTTACAATGAGCAGTTCTTC CASSPGTYNEQFF
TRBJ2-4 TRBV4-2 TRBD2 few TGTGCCAGCAGCGAGTTTAGTAGCGGGATAGCCAAAAACATTCAGTACTTC CASSEFSSGIAKNIQYF
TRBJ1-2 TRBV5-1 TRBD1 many TGCGCCAGCAGCTCGGACAGGAGCTGGGGCTACACCTTC CASSSDRSWGYTF
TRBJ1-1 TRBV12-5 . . TGTGCTTGTGGTTTATATTCGGGGGGCGCCCGGACTGAAGCTTTCTTT CACGLYSGGARTEAFF
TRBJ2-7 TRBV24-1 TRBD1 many TGTGCCACCAGTGATTCGACCTCCGGGACAGGGATCTACGAGCAGTACTTC CATSDSTSGTGIYEQYF
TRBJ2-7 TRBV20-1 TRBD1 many TGCAGTGTTATAGAGGACAGGTCCTACGAGCAGTACTTC CSVIEDRSYEQYF
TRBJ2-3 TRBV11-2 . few TGTGCCAGCAGCGCCTGGGGCCGGGGAACAGATACGCAGTATTTT CASSAWGRGTDTQYF
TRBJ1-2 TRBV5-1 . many TGCGCCAGCATACCCCAAGCAGGGATAAACTATGGCTACACCTTC CASIPQAGINYGYTF
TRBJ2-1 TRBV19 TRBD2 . TGTGCCAGTAGTATGGGGGGGGAAACCTACAATGGGCAGTTCTTC CASSMGGETYNGQFF
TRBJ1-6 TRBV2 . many TGTGCCAGCAGAGAGGGAGGGAAAGAGAATTCACCCCTCCACTTT CASREGGKENSPLHF
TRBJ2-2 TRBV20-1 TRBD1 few TGCAGTGCTCCAAACCGGGGTAGGGGGCGCCCCGGGGAGCTGTTTTTT CSAPNRGRGRPGELFF
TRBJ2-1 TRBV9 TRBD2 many TGTGCCAGCAGCGTAAGCGGGGGCCCGCAGTTCTTC CASSVSGGPQFF
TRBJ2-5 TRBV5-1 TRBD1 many TGCGCCAGCAGCTCCGGGACAGGTGGGGAGACCCAGTACTTC CASSSGTGGETQYF
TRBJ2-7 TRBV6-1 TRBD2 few TGTGCCAGCGCCGGTCAGACTAGCGGGAGTGGGTACGAGCGGTACTTC CASAGQTSGSGYERYF
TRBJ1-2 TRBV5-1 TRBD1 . TGCGCCAGCAGCTACAGGGACAGTCCGCACTATGGCTACACCTTC CASSYRDSPHYGYTF
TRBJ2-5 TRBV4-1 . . TGCGCCAGCAGCCCGCCTGGGGCGCCACGCGGTGAGACCCAGTACTTC CASSPPGAPRGETQYF
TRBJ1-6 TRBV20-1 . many TGCAGTGCTATTGTGGGGCCGCTCAGTTCACCCCTCCACTTT CSAIVGPLSSPLHF
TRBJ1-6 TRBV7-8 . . TGTGCCAGCAGCTTAGGGCCCGCTCGAAGCACCTATAATTCACCCCTCCACTTT CASSLGPARSTYNSPLHF
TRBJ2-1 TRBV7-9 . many TGTGCCAGCAGTACTTTCTCCTACAATGAGCAGTTCTTC CASSTFSYNEQFF
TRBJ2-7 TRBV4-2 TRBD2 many TGTGCCAGCAGCCACCAGGGACTAGACTACGAGCAGTACTTC CASSHQGLDYEQYF
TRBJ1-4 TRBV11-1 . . TGTGCCAGCAGCCTCTTAGGGACACCAACTAATGAAAAACTGTTTTTT CASSLLGTPTNEKLFF
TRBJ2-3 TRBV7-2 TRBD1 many TGTGCCAGCAGCCCCCAGACAGGGGGAGATACGCAGTATTTT CASSPQTGGDTQYF
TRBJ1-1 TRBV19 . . TGTGCCTGTAGTGATACTGCGAACACTGGAGCTTTCTTT CACSDTANTGAFF
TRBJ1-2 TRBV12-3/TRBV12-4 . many TGTGCCAGCAGTTGGACTAACTATGGCTACACCTTC CASSWTNYGYTF
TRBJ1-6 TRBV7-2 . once TGTGCCAGCAGCTTAGTGAGTCGGGCAGGTGAGAATTCACCCCTCCACTTT CASSLVSRAGENSPLHF
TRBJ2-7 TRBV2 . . TGTGCCAGCTCACCAGTGGGGAACTCCTACGAGCAGTACTTC CASSPVGNSYEQYF
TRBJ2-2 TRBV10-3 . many TGTGCCATCAGTTTGCTGGATGGCACCGGGGAGCTGTTTTTT CAISLLDGTGELFF
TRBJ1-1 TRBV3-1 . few TGTGCCAGCAGCCAGAGGGGGTATGACACTGAAGCTTTCTTT CASSQRGYDTEAFF
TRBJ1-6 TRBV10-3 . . TGTGCCACCCTGGTGAGGGTATGGGCCGTAGGTTCACCCCTCCACTTT CATLVRVWAVGSPLHF
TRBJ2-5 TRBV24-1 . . TGTGCCAGCTCACCACCAAAGGGCGGAGAGACCCAGTACTTC CASSPPKGGETQYF
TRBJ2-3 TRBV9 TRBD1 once TGTGCCAGCAGCGGAAGGACAGGCAGCACAGATACGCAGTATTTT CASSGRTGSTDTQYF
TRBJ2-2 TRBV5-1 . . TGCGCCAGCAGCTTGGGTCTTCCCGACCGGGAGCTGTTTTTT CASSLGLPDRELFF
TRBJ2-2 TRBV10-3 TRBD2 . TGTGCCATCACGGCTAGCGGGATCGGGGAGCTGTTTTTT CAITASGIGELFF
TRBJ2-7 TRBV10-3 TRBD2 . TGTGCCAGCAGTTATTACGGGGGGGACTCCTACGAGCAGTACTTC CASSYYGGDSYEQYF
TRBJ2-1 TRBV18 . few TGTGCCAGCTCACCACCGGCGCGCAGGGGTAATGAGCAGTTCTTC CASSPPARRGNEQFF
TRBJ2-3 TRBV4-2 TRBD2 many TGTGCCAGCAGGACTAGCGGGCGCAACTCACAACGCACAGATACGCAGTATTTT CASRTSGRNSQRTDTQYF
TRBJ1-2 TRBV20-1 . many TGCAGTGCTAGAGACCAAGCCTCCGGTAACTATGGCTACACCTTC CSARDQASGNYGYTF
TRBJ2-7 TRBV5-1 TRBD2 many TGCGCCAGCAGCTTGGGTCGGAGCGGGAGGGCCCTCTACGAGCAGTACTTC CASSLGRSGRALYEQYF
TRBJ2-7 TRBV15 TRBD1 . TGTGCCACCAGCAGAGTCAACAGGGGGCACGAGCAGTACTTC CATSRVNRGHEQYF
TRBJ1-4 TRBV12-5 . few TGTGCTAGTGGTTCTTCAGTGACAGCAACTAATGAAAAACTGTTTTTT CASGSSVTATNEKLFF
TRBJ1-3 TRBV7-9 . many TGTGCCAGCAGCTTAGCGGTTCCAAGTGGAAACACCATATATTTT CASSLAVPSGNTIYF
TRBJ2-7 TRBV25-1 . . TGTGCCAGCAGTGGTGACATCTCCTACGAGCAGTACTTC CASSGDISYEQYF
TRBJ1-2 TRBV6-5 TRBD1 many TGTGCCAGCAGTTCCCGGGACAGGGGTAGTGGCTACACCTTC CASSSRDRGSGYTF
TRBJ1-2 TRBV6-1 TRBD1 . TGTGCCAGCAGTGAAGGGTCAGGGGGTCGATCATCTATTGGCTACACCTTC CASSEGSGGRSSIGYTF
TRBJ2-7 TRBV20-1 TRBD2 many TGCAGTGCTACACTAGCGGGAGGCTTAAACGAGCAGTACTTC CSATLAGGLNEQYF